Sequencing of this T cell receptor (beta chain) was carried out in a study of Ad26.COV2.S vaccination and SARS-CoV-2 variants. Background on the study: Each vaccinee took Ad26.COV2.S intramuscularly, once or twice 56 days apart.

This sample's treatment: around 19 received Ad26.COV2.S at low or high dose, single or two shots; roughly five received placebo; per-sample allocation not given. The study sampled participants on day 63 after the first vaccine or placebo injection. Germline V gene lookup returns CDR1 MNHNY and CDR2 SVGAGI (reference sequence). V lost 4 bases to trimming and J lost 6 bases, with 15 bases between them. The CDR3 spans 14 residues. Overall study findings and caveats: Spike-specific TCR breadth was greater after Ad26.COV2.S than placebo. With respect to non-spike TCR breadth, vaccine and placebo recipients were similar. There was reportedly substantial breadth in spike-specific CD8+ and CD4+ T cell responses after vaccination.

Clones were sequenced by immunoSEQ multiplex PCR, and TCRdb holds only the in-frame ones, with some missing. The table records a few hundred thousand clones, around 87% of them present only once. Concerning this clone itself: The antigen is not known.

The J gene is TRBJ1-1, the V gene TRBV6-6; D might be TRBD1 (5 bases). The sequences come from peripheral blood, collected in a trial of Ad26.COV2.S vaccine versus placebo. The sequence was collected from a person aged 18-65 years who received the Ad26.COV2.S COVID-19 vaccine or a placebo. The chain's CDR3 is CASSSGRRVPEAFF. The CDR3 DNA reads as TGTGCCAGCAGTTCGGGACGAAGGGTACCTGAAGCTTTCTTT.